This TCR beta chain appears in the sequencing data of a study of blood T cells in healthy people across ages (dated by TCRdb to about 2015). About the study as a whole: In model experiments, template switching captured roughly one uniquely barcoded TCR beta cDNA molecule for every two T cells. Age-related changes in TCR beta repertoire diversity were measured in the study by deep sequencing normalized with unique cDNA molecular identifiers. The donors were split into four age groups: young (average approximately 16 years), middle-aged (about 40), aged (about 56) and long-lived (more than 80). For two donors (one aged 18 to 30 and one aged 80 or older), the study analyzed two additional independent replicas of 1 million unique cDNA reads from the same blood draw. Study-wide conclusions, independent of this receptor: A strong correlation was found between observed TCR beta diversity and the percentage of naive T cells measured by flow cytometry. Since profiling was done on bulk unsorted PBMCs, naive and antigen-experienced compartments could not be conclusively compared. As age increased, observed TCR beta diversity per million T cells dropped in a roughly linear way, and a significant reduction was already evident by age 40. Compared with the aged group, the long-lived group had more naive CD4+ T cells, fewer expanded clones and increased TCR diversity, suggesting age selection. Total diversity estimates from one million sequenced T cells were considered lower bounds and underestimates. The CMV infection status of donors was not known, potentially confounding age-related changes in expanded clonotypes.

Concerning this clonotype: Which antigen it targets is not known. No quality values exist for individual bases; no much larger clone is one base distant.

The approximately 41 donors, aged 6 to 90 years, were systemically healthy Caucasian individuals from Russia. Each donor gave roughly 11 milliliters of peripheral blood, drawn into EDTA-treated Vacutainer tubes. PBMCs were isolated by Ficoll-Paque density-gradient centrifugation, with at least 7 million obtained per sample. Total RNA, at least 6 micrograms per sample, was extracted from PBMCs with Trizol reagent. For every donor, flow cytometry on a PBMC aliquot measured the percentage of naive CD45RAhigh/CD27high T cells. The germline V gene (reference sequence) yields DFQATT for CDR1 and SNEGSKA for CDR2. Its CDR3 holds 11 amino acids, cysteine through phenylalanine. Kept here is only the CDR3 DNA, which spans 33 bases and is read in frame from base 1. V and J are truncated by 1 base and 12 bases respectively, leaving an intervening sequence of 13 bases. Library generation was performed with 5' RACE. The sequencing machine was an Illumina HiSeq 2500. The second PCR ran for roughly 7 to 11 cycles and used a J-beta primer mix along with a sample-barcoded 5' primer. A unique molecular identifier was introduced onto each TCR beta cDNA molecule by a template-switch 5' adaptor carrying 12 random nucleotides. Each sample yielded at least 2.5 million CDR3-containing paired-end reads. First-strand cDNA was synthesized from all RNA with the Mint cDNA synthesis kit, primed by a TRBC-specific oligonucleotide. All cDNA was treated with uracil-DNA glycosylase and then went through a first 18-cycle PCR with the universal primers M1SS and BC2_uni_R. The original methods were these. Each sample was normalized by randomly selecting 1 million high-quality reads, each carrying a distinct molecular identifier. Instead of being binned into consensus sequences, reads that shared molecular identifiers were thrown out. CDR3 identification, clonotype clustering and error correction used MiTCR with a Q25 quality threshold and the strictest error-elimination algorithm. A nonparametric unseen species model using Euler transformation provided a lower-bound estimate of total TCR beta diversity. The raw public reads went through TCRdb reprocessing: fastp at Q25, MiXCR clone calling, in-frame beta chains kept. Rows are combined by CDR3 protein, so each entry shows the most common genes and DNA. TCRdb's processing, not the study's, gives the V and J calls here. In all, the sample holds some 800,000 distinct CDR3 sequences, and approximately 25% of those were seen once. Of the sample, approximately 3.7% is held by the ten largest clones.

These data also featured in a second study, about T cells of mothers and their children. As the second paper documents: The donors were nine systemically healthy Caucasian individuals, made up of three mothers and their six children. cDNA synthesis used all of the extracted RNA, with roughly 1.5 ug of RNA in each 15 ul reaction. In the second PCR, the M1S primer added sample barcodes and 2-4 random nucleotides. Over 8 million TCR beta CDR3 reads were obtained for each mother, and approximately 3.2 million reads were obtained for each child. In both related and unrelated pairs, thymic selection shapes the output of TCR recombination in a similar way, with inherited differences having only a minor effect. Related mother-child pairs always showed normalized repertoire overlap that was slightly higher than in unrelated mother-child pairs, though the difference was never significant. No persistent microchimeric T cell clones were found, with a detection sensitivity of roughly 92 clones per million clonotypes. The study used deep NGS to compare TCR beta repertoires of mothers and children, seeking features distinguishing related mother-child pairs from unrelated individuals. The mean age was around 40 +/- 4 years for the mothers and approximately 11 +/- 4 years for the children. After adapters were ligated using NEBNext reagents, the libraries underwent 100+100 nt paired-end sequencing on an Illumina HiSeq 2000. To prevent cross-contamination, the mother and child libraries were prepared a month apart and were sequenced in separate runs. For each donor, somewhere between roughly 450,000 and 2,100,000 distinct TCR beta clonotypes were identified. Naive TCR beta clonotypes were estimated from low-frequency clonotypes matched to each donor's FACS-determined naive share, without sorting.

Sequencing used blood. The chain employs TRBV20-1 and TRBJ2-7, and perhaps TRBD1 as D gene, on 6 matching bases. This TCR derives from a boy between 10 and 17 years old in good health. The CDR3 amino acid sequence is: CSARATGATYF. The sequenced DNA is TGCAGTGCTAGAGCGACAGGTGCTACGTACTTC.